What follows are 30 T cell receptor beta chains derived from one specimen sequenced in a study of beta chain features in type 1 diabetes. All of the isolated RNA was reverse transcribed, so expressed TCRB transcripts were sequenced. Libraries were prepared by immunoSEQ multiplex PCR; TCRdb keeps only in-frame clonotypes and omits some of them. The sample shows around 150,000 clones, 8.1% of them seen only once. Material for sequencing was central memory CD4+ T cells from blood. These receptors were obtained from a man between 18 and 35 years old in good health.

This rearrangement joins TRBV6-6 to TRBJ2-4; the match to TRBD2 covers 7 bases. The trim removed 11 bases at V and 2 bases at J, leaving 6 bases unmatched. The CDR3 totals 13 residues. CDR1 is MNHNY, CDR2 SVGAGI, per germline (reference sequence). CDR3 nucleotide sequence: TGTGCCGTAGAGGGGACTACCAAAAACATTCAGTACTTC. Protein product: CAVEGTTKNIQYF.

This clone was seen a few times. The chain couples TRBV2 to TRBJ2-5; the D gene is possibly TRBD1 (6 bases). Trimming cost V 3 bases and J 0 bases, with 8 bases left between them. The CDR3 is made up of 14 amino acids. Germline CDR1 and CDR2: SNHLY and FYNNEI. For the CDR3, the DNA is TGTGCCAGCAGTGACACAGGGAACCAAGAGACCCAGTACTTC. Translation gives CASSDTGNQETQYF. Full variable domain (rest looked up from reference TRBV2 and TRBJ2-5): EPEVTQTPSHQVTQMGQEVILRCVPISNHLYFYWYRQILGQKVEFLVSFYNNEISEKSEIFDDQFSVERPDGSNFTLKIRSTKLEDSAMYFCASSDTGNQETQYFGPGTRLLVL.

The rearrangement uses TRBV19 and TRBJ2-2; TRBD1 agrees at 7 bases. V lost 3 bases and J lost 2; bases outside the gene matches: 6. CDR3 length: 16 residues. CDR1 is LNHDA, CDR2 SQIVND, per germline (reference sequence). CDR3 sequence (DNA): TGTGCCAGTAGTATGGGACAGAACCTTAACACCGGGGAGCTGTTTTTT. Translated: CASSMGQNLNTGELFF.

The chain uses TRBV6-1 and TRBJ1-5; perhaps TRBD1 as D (6 bases). Trimming left V 7 bases short and J 6 bases short, with 19 bases between. CDR3 length: 15 amino acids. Looked up from germline, CDR1 is MNHNS and CDR2 is SASEGT. The CDR3 spells CASIEQGIGTQPQHF. The CDR3 DNA follows: TGTGCCAGCATCGAACAGGGAATTGGGACTCAGCCCCAGCATTTT.

V gene TRBV7-8 combines with J gene TRBJ1-5, with D possibly matching TRBD1 (6 bases). Germline V gene data show CDR1 as SGHVS and CDR2 as FQNEAQ. Between the trimmed V and J ends, which lost 0 bases and 4 bases, there was a span of 16 bases. CDR3 length equals 17 residues. In DNA form, the CDR3 reads TGTGCCAGCAGCTTAGCGTCAGGACAGCCTGCAAATCAGCCCCAGCATTTT. Protein sequence: CASSLASGQPANQPQHF.

This clone was detected many times. The chain's CDR3 is CASSPHDLGLADHEQFF. The CDR3 region has the DNA TGCGCCAGCAGCCCTCATGACCTCGGACTAGCGGACCATGAGCAGTTCTTC. The rearrangement joins TRBV4-1 to TRBJ2-1, with 10 bases that match TRBD2. Germline values: CDR1 MGHRA, CDR2 YSYEKL. V lost 4 bases to trimming and J lost 8 bases; unmatched junction nucleotides: 14. The CDR3 length is 17 residues.

The table lists this clone with a few counts. The genes are TRBV5-1 and TRBJ1-2, with 10 bases lining up with TRBD1. The germline V gene encodes CDR1 SGHRS and CDR2 YFSETQ. The length of the CDR3 is 14 residues. Losses at the gene ends were 4 bases for V and 6 bases for J; bases not matched to a gene: 6. In DNA form, the CDR3 reads TGCGCCAGCAGCCCGGGACAGGGGAGGAATGGCTACACCTTC. It yields the protein CASSPGQGRNGYTF.

The chain employs TRBV30 and TRBJ1-1; maybe TRBD1 (6 bases). The CDR3 length is 14 residues. Germline V gene data show CDR1 as GTSNPN and CDR2 as SVGIG (reference sequence). Trimming took off 8 bases at V and 1 base at J, with 17 bases between the two ends. This CDR3 reads CARVSGDWNTEAFF. In DNA, the CDR3 is TGTGCCCGAGTGTCAGGGGATTGGAACACTGAAGCTTTCTTT.

The chain joins TRBV5-4 to TRBJ2-1; TRBD1 matches 12 bases. The V segment lost 3 bases and the J segment 9 bases; nucleotides outside the gene matches: 7. Per germline, CDR1 SGHNT and CDR2 YYREEE (reference sequence). The CDR3 extends over 15 amino acids. CDR3 region: CASSSRDRGLSEQFF. CDR3 nucleotide sequence: TGTGCCAGCAGCTCCAGGGACAGGGGGCTGAGTGAGCAGTTCTTC.

The genes are TRBV1 and TRBJ2-3; the table's TRBD2 call for D was not verified on the DNA. TRBV1 is described as a pseudogene. The CDR3 is 19 amino acids. CDR3 in amino acids: CTSSLSSGGQTSITDTQYF. In nucleotides, the CDR3 is TGCACCAGCAGCCTCTCCAGCGGGGGGCAAACCTCCATCACAGATACGCAGTATTTT.

The chain employs TRBV5-4 and TRBJ2-1; TRBD2 matches at 12 bases. Germline V gene sequence: CDR1 SGHNT, CDR2 YYREEE (reference sequence). CDR3 length: 18 amino acids. V lost 3 bases to trimming and J lost 0 bases; unmatched junction nucleotides: 7. The CDR3 here is CASSWGLAGPSSYNEQFF. In DNA, the CDR3 is TGTGCCAGCAGCTGGGGACTAGCGGGCCCAAGCTCCTACAATGAGCAGTTCTTC. The complete variable domain, with remaining parts taken from reference TRBV5-4 and TRBJ2-1, reads ETGVTQSPTHLIKTRGQQVTLRCSSQSGHNTVSWYQQALGQGPQFIFQYYREEENGRGNFPPRFSGLQFPNYSSELNVNALELDDSALYLCASSWGLAGPSSYNEQFFGPGTRLTVL.

In its sample, this clone was seen a few times. The chain employs TRBV14 and TRBJ2-1, with a possible D match to TRBD2 (5 bases). Germline V CDR1 and CDR2: SGHDN, FVKESK. V dropped 1 base and J dropped 0 bases, with 22 bases sitting between them. This CDR3 is 20 amino acids long. The CDR3 DNA reads TGTGCCAGCAGCCAAGTCCTCAGCCTAGCCAATCCCTTCTCCTACAATGAGCAGTTCTTC. Translation gives CASSQVLSLANPFSYNEQFF.

In its sample, this clone was seen many times. The V call is TRBV15, the J call TRBJ2-1, with TRBD2 matching over 7 bases. The V segment lost 4 bases and the J segment 7 bases; nucleotides outside the gene matches: 7. CDR1 LNHNV and CDR2 YYDKDF come from the germline V gene (reference sequence). The CDR3 covers 14 residues. This CDR3 reads CATSTGRLANEQFF. In DNA form, the CDR3 reads TGTGCCACCAGCACCGGCCGACTAGCTAATGAGCAGTTCTTC.

This clone turned up a few times. This chain connects TRBV7-9 to TRBJ1-3; the D gene is possibly TRBD1 (6 bases). V gave up 3 bases and J gave up 12 bases, with 12 bases separating them. In germline, CDR1 is SEHNR, CDR2 FQNEAQ (reference sequence). The CDR3 totals 12 residues. Here the CDR3 reads CASSLGRGIIYF. CDR3 DNA sequence: TGTGCCAGCAGCTTGGGCAGGGGCATCATATATTTT.

The chain joins TRBV9 to TRBJ2-1; D is perhaps TRBD1 (6 bases). The CDR3 is 17 residues long. In germline, CDR1 is SGDLS, CDR2 YYNGEE. V was shortened by 0 bases and J by 1 base, with 14 bases between the two germline ends. The CDR3 loop is CASSVAVGQSSYNEQFF. CDR3 bases: TGTGCCAGCAGCGTAGCCGTTGGACAGTCATCCTACAATGAGCAGTTCTTC.

In its sample, this clone was seen a few times. The V call is TRBV5-4, the J call TRBJ1-2; D call uncertain. V lost 2 bases and J 4 bases, leaving 12 bases between the germline ends. Germline lookup yields CDR1 SGHNT and CDR2 YYREEE (reference sequence). The CDR3 has 14 amino acids. The CDR3 reads CASSFGLEGYGYTF. DNA of the CDR3: TGTGCCAGCAGCTTTGGACTAGAGGGCTATGGCTACACCTTC. Using reference TRBV5-4 and TRBJ1-2 for the parts outside the CDR3, the full variable domain is ETGVTQSPTHLIKTRGQQVTLRCSSQSGHNTVSWYQQALGQGPQFIFQYYREEENGRGNFPPRFSGLQFPNYSSELNVNALELDDSALYLCASSFGLEGYGYTFGSGTRLTVV.

The V gene is TRBV2, the J gene TRBJ2-7; tentative D call: TRBD1 (5 bases). In germline, CDR1 is SNHLY, CDR2 FYNNEI. CDR3 length: 16 residues. V was cut by 1 base and J by 2 bases, with 15 bases left in between. CDR3 in amino acids: CASSEVFRRTTYEQYF. CDR3 coding DNA: TGTGCCAGCAGTGAAGTCTTCCGACGGACAACCTACGAGCAGTACTTC.

This clone turned up a few times. The genes are TRBV12-5 and TRBJ1-6; 9 positions agree with TRBD1. The trim removed 11 bases at V and 0 bases at J, leaving 8 bases unmatched. In germline, CDR1 is LGHNT, CDR2 FRNRAP. This CDR3 contains 16 residues. In DNA form, the CDR3 reads TGTGCTTCCCGACAGGGGGAGAGCTCCTATAATTCACCCCTCCACTTT. Encoded protein: CASRQGESSYNSPLHF.

The chain joins TRBV6-6 to TRBJ1-1; 8 bases map to TRBD1. Per the germline V gene, CDR1 is MNHNY and CDR2 is SVGAGI (reference sequence). The V segment lost 2 bases and the J segment 5 bases; nucleotides outside the gene matches: 4. There are 14 residues in the CDR3. The CDR3 DNA reads as TGTGCCAGCAGTTACCGAACAGGGGGAACTGAAGCTTTCTTT. Encoded protein: CASSYRTGGTEAFF.

This clone was found a few times. The chain uses TRBV7-2 and TRBJ2-1; TRBD2 agrees at 10 bases. This CDR3 contains 15 residues. Germline assignment: CDR1 SGHTA and CDR2 FQGNSA. V lost 2 bases, J lost 6 bases, and 4 bases stayed unmatched. CDR3 nucleotides: TGTGCCAGCAGCTTAAGTAGCGGGGGGAGCAATGAGCAGTTCTTC. Amino acids: CASSLSSGGSNEQFF. The complete variable domain, with remaining parts taken from reference TRBV7-2 and TRBJ2-1, reads GAGVSQSPSNKVTEKGKDVELRCDPISGHTALYWYRQSLGQGLEFLIYFQGNSAPDKSGLPSDRFSAERTGGSVSTLTIQRTQQEDSAVYLCASSLSSGGSNEQFFGPGTRLTVL.

This clone has just a few counts. The chain carries TRBV14 and TRBJ2-7, with TRBD1 as a possible D gene (6 bases). This CDR3 region has 17 residues. Per germline, CDR1 SGHDN and CDR2 FVKESK. V dropped 5 bases and J dropped 7 bases, with 27 bases sitting between them. Written as DNA, the CDR3 is TGTGCCAGCAGCACCTTTTCCGGGACATTTCTCACCGGGGAGCAGTACTTC. Residues: CASSTFSGTFLTGEQYF.

This clone has just a few counts. The gene calls are TRBV6-5 and TRBJ1-1; perhaps TRBD1 as D (6 bases). Trimming took 6 bases from V and 7 from J, leaving 15 bases between them. CDR1 and CDR2 (germline): MNHEY, SVGAGI. The CDR3 extends over 13 amino acids. As DNA, the CDR3 is TGTGCCAGCAGCCAGGGGATTTCTGGTGAAGCTTTCTTT. It encodes CASSQGISGEAFF.

This clone was seen a handful of times. V usage is TRBV6-5 and J usage is TRBJ2-4; 7 nucleotides match TRBD2. Germline V gene lookup returns CDR1 MNHEY and CDR2 SVGAGI. There are 16 residues in the CDR3. V lost 1 base, J lost 0 bases, and 3 bases stayed unmatched. The CDR3 reads CASSYWASGAKNIQYF. The CDR3 region has the DNA TGTGCCAGCAGTTACTGGGCTAGCGGAGCCAAAAACATTCAGTACTTC.

The chain links TRBV7-2 to TRBJ2-5; the D is unclear. Germline CDR1 SGHTA, CDR2 FQGNSA. The CDR3 is made up of 13 amino acids. The germline V and J ends were trimmed by 5 bases and 3 bases, with 10 bases remaining between them. CDR3 DNA sequence: TGTGCCAGCAGCGGCCGGAGAAAAGAGACCCAGTACTTC. Its protein is CASSGRRKETQYF.

The rearrangement uses TRBV5-6 and TRBJ1-2, with a weak D call TRBD1 (5 bases). CDR3 length equals 14 residues. Looked up from germline, CDR1 is SGHDT and CDR2 is YYEEEE. V dropped 4 bases and J dropped 2 bases, with 12 bases sitting between them. CDR3: CASSRPGVNYGYTF. The CDR3, as DNA: TGTGCCAGCAGCCGTCCGGGGGTCAACTATGGCTACACCTTC.

This clone has only a few counts. V and J are TRBV7-8 and TRBJ2-1; 8 nucleotides line up with TRBD1. Germline V gene lookup returns CDR1 SGHVS and CDR2 FQNEAQ. With V trimmed by 8 bases and J by 2 bases, 5 bases remained unmatched. The CDR3 is made up of 14 amino acids. The CDR3 bases are TGTGCCAGCTTCAAGACAGGGGCCTACAATGAGCAGTTCTTC. Translating it yields CASFKTGAYNEQFF.

V gene TRBV28 combines with J gene TRBJ2-6; TRBD2 is a possible D gene (6 bases). The CDR3 loop spans 15 amino acids. Germline CDR1 and CDR2: MDHEN and SYDVKM. Deletions cut 2 bases from V and 2 bases from J, with 7 bases between. In nucleotides, the CDR3 is TGTGCCAGCAGTTTAACGGGAGCTGGGGCCAACGTCCTGACTTTC. Its translation: CASSLTGAGANVLTF.

Turning to this clone: A read error may account for a junction end that differs from germline. The V call is TRBV15, the J call TRBJ2-6; the D gene is possibly TRBD2 (5 bases). The CDR3 spans 16 residues. Germline V CDR1 and CDR2: LNHNV, YYDKDF (reference sequence). The CDR3 sequence is CATSREGWTGANVLTF. In DNA form, the CDR3 reads TGTGCCACCAGCAGAGAGGGGTGGACTGGAGCCAACGTCCTGACTTTC.

The CDR3 loop is CASSRARGAPDIQYF. In DNA, the CDR3 is TGTGCCAGCTCAAGGGCCCGGGGGGCGCCGGACATTCAGTACTTC. The chain recombines TRBV18 with TRBJ2-4; possible D gene TRBD2, 7 bases. V lost 5 bases and J 8 bases, leaving 19 bases between the germline ends. This CDR3 contains 15 residues. Germline values: CDR1 KGHSH, CDR2 LQKENI.

The CDR3: CASSPYTDSGANVLTF. Here the CDR3 DNA reads TGTGCCAGCAGTCCTTACACCGACTCTGGGGCCAACGTCCTGACTTTC. This chain uses TRBV27 with TRBJ2-6; D is unclear. The CDR3 loop spans 16 amino acids. Trimming stripped 5 bases from V and 0 bases from J, with 11 bases between. In germline, CDR1 is MNHEY, CDR2 SMNVEV (reference sequence).